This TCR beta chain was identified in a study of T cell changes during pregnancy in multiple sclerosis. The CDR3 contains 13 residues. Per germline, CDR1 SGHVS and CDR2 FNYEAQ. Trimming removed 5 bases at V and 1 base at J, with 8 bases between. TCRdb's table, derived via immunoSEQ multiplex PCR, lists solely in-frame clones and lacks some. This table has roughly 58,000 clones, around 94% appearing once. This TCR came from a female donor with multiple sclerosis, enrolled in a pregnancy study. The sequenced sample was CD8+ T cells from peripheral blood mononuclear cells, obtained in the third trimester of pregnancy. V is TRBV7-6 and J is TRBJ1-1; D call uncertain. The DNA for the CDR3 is TGTGCCAGCAGCACACCGGGGAACACTGAAGCTTTCTTT. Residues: CASSTPGNTEAFF.